The 26 T cell receptor beta chains below were found in one sample sequenced in a study of shared clonotypes between healthy human individuals. Only in-frame clones appear in the TCRdb table, and some are missing; sequencing was by immunoSEQ multiplex PCR. Of 550,000 to 850,000 clones in the sample, roughly two thirds are singletons; the top ten hold more than 1.5%. The sequencing input was memory CD4+ T cells sorted from blood. Subset in this sample: CD45RA-negative fraction. These receptors originate from a woman aged 30 to 39 in good health.

A single count supports this clone. This chain links TRBV4-1 with TRBJ2-2, with 12 positions matching TRBD2. There are 18 residues in the CDR3. The junction had 8 bases not matched to a gene; V was cut back by 4 bases and J by 2 bases. CDR1 and CDR2 (germline): MGHRA, YSYEKL. DNA of the CDR3: TGCGCCAGCAGCCGACAGACTAGCGGGAGCACTAACACCGGGGAGCTGTTTTTT. Its translation is CASSRQTSGSTNTGELFF.

The rearrangement links TRBV25-1 to TRBJ2-7; 10 bases fit TRBD2. The CDR3 is made up of 16 amino acids. CDR1 is MGHDK and CDR2 is SYGVNS in the germline V gene. The V segment lost 4 bases and the J segment 4 bases; nucleotides outside the gene matches: 10. The CDR3 here is CASSGVRVSGRYEQYF. The CDR3 DNA is TGTGCCAGCAGTGGAGTACGGGTTAGCGGGAGGTACGAGCAGTACTTC.

This clone came up many times. The V gene is TRBV27, the J gene TRBJ2-3; D tentatively fits TRBD1 or TRBD2 (5 bases each). Trimming stripped 3 bases from V and 2 bases from J, with 15 bases between. This CDR3 has 16 amino acids. Per the germline V gene, CDR1 is MNHEY and CDR2 is SMNVEV (reference sequence). The CDR3 nucleotides are TGTGCCAGCAGTTTGGGACCGAGCTGGGCCACAGATACGCAGTATTTT. Its protein product is CASSLGPSWATDTQYF.

V usage is TRBV29-1 and J usage is TRBJ2-3; TRBD2 aligns across 7 bases. Losses at the gene ends were 1 base for V and 0 bases for J; bases not matched to a gene: 4. The V gene's germline CDR1 is SQVTM and CDR2 ANQGSEA. The CDR3 runs to 15 residues. CDR3 DNA: TGCAGCGTTGAAGGGAAGCGGGGTAGCACAGATACGCAGTATTTT. Translated, it gives CSVEGKRGSTDTQYF.

This clone appeared many times. The chain carries TRBV11-2 and TRBJ2-3, with D hard to call. Trimming pared 1 base from V and 3 bases from J, leaving 2 bases between. Germline CDR1 SGHAT, CDR2 FQNNGV. The length of the CDR3 is 12 residues. The CDR3, as DNA: TGTGCCAGCAGCTTAGGGACAGATACGCAGTATTTT. Its protein product is CASSLGTDTQYF.

The rearrangement links TRBV11-2 to TRBJ1-1; TRBD1 matches at 10 bases. The junction had 4 bases not matched to a gene; V was cut back by 5 bases and J by 1 base. Germline values: CDR1 SGHAT, CDR2 FQNNGV. This CDR3 has 15 amino acids. This CDR3 reads CASSPRTGGNTEAFF. In DNA, the CDR3 is TGTGCCAGCAGCCCGAGGACAGGGGGGAACACTGAAGCTTTCTTT.

The chain couples TRBV7-2 to TRBJ1-6, with no clear D. The CDR3 has 15 amino acids. The V and J ends lost 1 base and 2 bases respectively, with 6 bases between them. Germline V gene sequence: CDR1 SGHTA, CDR2 FQGNSA. The CDR3 protein is CASSLVVAYNSPLHF. The CDR3 coding sequence is TGTGCCAGCAGCTTAGTGGTGGCCTATAATTCACCCCTCCACTTT.

The rearrangement uses TRBV2 and TRBJ2-7; D not certain. Between the trimmed V and J ends, which lost 6 bases and 2 bases, there was a span of 8 bases. Germline CDR1 SNHLY, CDR2 FYNNEI. This CDR3 contains 12 residues. CDR3 in DNA: TGTGCCAGCAGGGATCAGCCCTACGAGCAGTACTTC. This translates into CASRDQPYEQYF.

This clone was recorded at least ten times. In DNA, the CDR3 is TGTGCCAGCAGCTTCGTGGAGGGAAGCAATCAGCCCCAGCATTTT. Translated: CASSFVEGSNQPQHF. The rearrangement links TRBV7-2 to TRBJ1-5; D gene unclear. The germline V gene encodes CDR1 SGHTA and CDR2 FQGNSA. There are 15 residues in the CDR3. The ends were cut back, 3 bases at V and 1 base at J, with 10 bases in the middle.

This clone was counted many times. J is TRBJ2-2 and V is TRBV10-3; D ambiguous. This CDR3 is built from 15 residues. Trimming cost V 3 bases and J 0 bases, with 8 bases left between them. Germline V gene data show CDR1 as ENHRY and CDR2 as SYGVKD. The CDR3 spells CAISEARSNTGELFF. The CDR3 DNA reads as TGTGCCATCAGTGAAGCCAGATCGAACACCGGGGAGCTGTTTTTT.

The chain's CDR3 is CASSLGLAGGPDTQYF. As DNA, the CDR3 is TGTGCCAGCAGCTTAGGGCTAGCGGGAGGGCCAGATACGCAGTATTTT. The rearrangement joins TRBV7-9 to TRBJ2-3, with TRBD2 matching over 12 bases. CDR1 SEHNR and CDR2 FQNEAQ come from the germline V gene (reference sequence). The CDR3 has 16 residues. V shed 1 base and J 4 bases; nucleotides not matched to a gene: 3.

This chain joins TRBV9 and TRBJ1-1, with a possible D match to TRBD1 (5 bases). Germline CDR1 and CDR2: SGDLS and YYNGEE. V lost 1 base to trimming and J lost 11 bases, with 18 bases between them. The CDR3 extends over 14 amino acids. This CDR3 reads CASSVTSGGRLAFF. DNA for the CDR3: TGTGCCAGCAGCGTAACCAGTGGGGGGAGACTGGCTTTCTTT.

This clone was detected a few times. Compared with germline, one end of the junction differs, possibly owing to a read error. The J gene is TRBJ2-5, the V gene TRBV7-9; the D gene is possibly TRBD1 (6 bases). Germline CDR1 SEHNR, CDR2 FQNEAQ (reference sequence). The CDR3 extends over 14 amino acids. The CDR3 DNA is TGTGCCGGCAGTTCTATACAGGGAAGGGAGACCCAGTACTTC. This translates into CAGSSIQGRETQYF.

This chain connects TRBV14 to TRBJ2-3, with TRBD2 as a possible D gene (5 bases). V was cut by 1 base and J by 0 bases, with 14 bases left in between. This CDR3 contains 17 residues. Germline V gene lookup returns CDR1 SGHDN and CDR2 FVKESK. The CDR3 reads CASSQAREGRSTDTQYF. DNA for the CDR3: TGTGCCAGCAGCCAAGCGAGGGAAGGGCGGAGCACAGATACGCAGTATTTT.

This clone has a count of ten or more. V is TRBV2 and J is TRBJ2-1, with 9 bases lining up with TRBD1. The CDR3 totals 13 residues. Germline CDR1 and CDR2: SNHLY and FYNNEI. V gave up 6 bases and J gave up 9 bases; unmatched junction bases: 6. The CDR3 protein is CASRLQGAGEQFF. Written as DNA, the CDR3 is TGTGCCAGCAGACTACAGGGGGCAGGTGAGCAGTTCTTC.

The chain uses TRBV18 and TRBJ1-1, with unresolved D. Germline V CDR1 and CDR2: KGHSH, LQKENI. The CDR3 length is 15 residues. V was clipped by 4 bases and J by 1 base, with 13 bases between them. The CDR3 bases are TGTGCCAGCTCACTTACCGGGGTGGGGAACACTGAAGCTTTCTTT. Its translation is CASSLTGVGNTEAFF.

This clone appeared a few times. J is TRBJ1-1 and V is TRBV2; 7 bases fit TRBD1. Germline CDR1 and CDR2: SNHLY and FYNNEI. CDR3 size: 11 residues. The V gene end was trimmed by 6 bases and the J gene end by 9 bases; junction bases not matched to a gene: 4. The CDR3 sequence is CASRAQGQAFF. The CDR3 DNA is TGTGCCAGCAGGGCACAGGGGCAAGCTTTCTTT.

V is TRBV4-1 and J is TRBJ2-7; the match to TRBD2 covers 8 bases. This CDR3 spans 16 amino acids. From germline, CDR1 is MGHRA and CDR2 YSYEKL. V gave up 4 bases and J gave up 3 bases; unmatched junction bases: 11. CDR3 in amino acids: CASSPREAGVVYEQYF. The CDR3 nucleotides are TGCGCCAGCAGCCCGCGGGAAGCGGGAGTGGTCTACGAGCAGTACTTC.

The chain uses TRBV30 and TRBJ2-7; no clear D. Trimming pared 2 bases from V and 5 bases from J, leaving 13 bases between. CDR1 is GTSNPN, CDR2 SVGIG, per germline (reference sequence). This CDR3 has 13 residues. CDR3 sequence reads: CAWSRNPRNEQYF. CDR3 nucleotides: TGTGCCTGGAGTCGAAACCCCCGTAACGAGCAGTACTTC.

V and J are TRBV7-8 and TRBJ1-4; TRBD1 is a possible D gene (5 bases). V dropped 1 base and J dropped 2 bases, with 14 bases sitting between them. The CDR3 spans 17 residues. In germline, CDR1 is SGHVS, CDR2 FQNEAQ. The CDR3 bases are TGTGCCAGCAGCTTAGAGGAGGGGTTCCGTACTAATGAAAAACTGTTTTTT. Its translation: CASSLEEGFRTNEKLFF.

The V gene is TRBV6-1, the J gene TRBJ2-3; TRBD1 matches 7 bases. This CDR3 has 14 amino acids. J gave up 2 bases and V 9 bases, and 8 bases lay outside the gene matches. In germline, CDR1 is MNHNS, CDR2 SASEGT. CDR3 residues: CASRQGEYTDTQYF. The CDR3 DNA follows: TGTGCCAGTCGACAGGGAGAGTACACAGATACGCAGTATTTT.

The V and J genes are TRBV11-3 and TRBJ2-1; the match to TRBD2 covers 7 bases. The ends lost 11 bases at V and 5 bases at J; junction bases unmatched: 15. From germline, CDR1 is SGHNT and CDR2 YENEEA. The CDR3 has 15 residues. CDR3 sequence reads: CAPRPIAAGNNEQFF. The CDR3 bases are TGTGCCCCGCGGCCAATTGCAGCGGGGAACAATGAGCAGTTCTTC.

V gene TRBV7-7 combines with J gene TRBJ2-1; 10 bases map to TRBD2. The germline CDR1 and CDR2 sequences are SSHAT and FNYEAQ (reference sequence). Trimming cost V 5 bases and J 9 bases; bases outside gene matches: 4. This CDR3 spans 13 amino acids. DNA of the CDR3: TGTGCCAGCAGCCGTGGGACTAGCGCTGAGCAGTTCTTC. This gives the protein CASSRGTSAEQFF.

The J gene is TRBJ2-5, the V gene TRBV28; D call uncertain. The CDR3 length is 16 residues. Germline V gene data show CDR1 as MDHEN and CDR2 as SYDVKM. V lost 2 bases to trimming and J lost 0 bases, with 13 bases between them. CDR3 DNA sequence: TGTGCCAGCAGTTTAGGCATCTACTCCAACCAAGAGACCCAGTACTTC. Its translation: CASSLGIYSNQETQYF.

This clone was counted between two and nine times. The rearrangement uses TRBV29-1 and TRBJ1-1; no firm D call. V lost 1 base and J lost 3, with 12 bases in between. Germline CDR1 and CDR2: SQVTM and ANQGSEA. This CDR3 has 14 residues. CDR3 sequence: CSVEVVSRDTEAFF. As DNA, the CDR3 is TGCAGCGTTGAAGTGGTATCGAGAGACACTGAAGCTTTCTTT.

The chain recombines TRBV11-2 with TRBJ2-3; 7 positions match TRBD1. This CDR3 comprises 14 residues. The germline CDR1 and CDR2 sequences are SGHAT and FQNNGV. V trimming: 5 bases; J trimming: 7 bases; junction bases outside the gene matches: 9. The CDR3 protein is CASSQDRAMNTQYF. CDR3 DNA: TGTGCCAGCAGCCAAGACAGGGCGATGAATACGCAGTATTTT.